The entry that follows covers one T cell receptor beta chain sequence. Antigen: not known. Data came from immunoSEQ multiplex PCR; TCRdb stores just in-frame clones and leaves some out. Of 120,000 to 150,000 clones in the sample, roughly 87% were seen once. These data belong to a study of cytomegalovirus exposure and HLA in healthy donors. The wider study: Later, an analysis reported that the 100 to 150 validation repertoires had used the same platform as the approximately 680 first-cohort repertoires.

This CDR3 has 14 amino acids. Trimming stripped 5 bases from V and 0 bases from J, with 10 bases between. CDR1 and CDR2 (germline): MNHNS, SASEGT. General observations from the study: Reports showed the classifier diagnosing cytomegalovirus status with high specificity and sensitivity. Through in vitro validation, a few CMV-associated chains were shown to be specific for CMV antigens. Investigators reported more than 150 TCR beta chains as tied to cytomegalovirus.

V gene TRBV6-1 combines with J gene TRBJ1-1; no reliable D call. The specimen was PBMCs. This TCR was sampled from a man younger than 35 in good health and CMV-seropositive. The CDR3 region is CASSLLGMNTEAFF. CDR3 coding DNA: TGTGCCAGCAGTCTCCTAGGAATGAACACTGAAGCTTTCTTT.